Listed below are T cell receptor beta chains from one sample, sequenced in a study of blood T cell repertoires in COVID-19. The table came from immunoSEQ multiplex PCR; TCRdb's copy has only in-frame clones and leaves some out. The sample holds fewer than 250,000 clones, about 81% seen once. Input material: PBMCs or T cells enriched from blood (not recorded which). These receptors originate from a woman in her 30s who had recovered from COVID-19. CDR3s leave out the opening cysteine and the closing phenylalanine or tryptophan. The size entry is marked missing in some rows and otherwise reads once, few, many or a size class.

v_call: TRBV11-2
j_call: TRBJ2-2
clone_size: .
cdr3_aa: ASSLRRDANTGELF

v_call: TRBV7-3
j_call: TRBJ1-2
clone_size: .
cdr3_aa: ASSLEAGGGYT

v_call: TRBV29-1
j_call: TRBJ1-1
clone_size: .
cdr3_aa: SVRLGGRGLGTEAF

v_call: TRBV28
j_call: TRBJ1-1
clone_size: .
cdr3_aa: ASSSPSAREGTEAF

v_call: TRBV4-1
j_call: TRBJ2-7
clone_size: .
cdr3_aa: ASSPAGGRTYEQY

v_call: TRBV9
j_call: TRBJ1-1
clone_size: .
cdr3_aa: ASSVMGGGGEAF

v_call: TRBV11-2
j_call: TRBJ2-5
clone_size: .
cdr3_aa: ASSLQRGDETQY

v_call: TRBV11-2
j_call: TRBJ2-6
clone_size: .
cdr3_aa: ASSSRTRLRGANVLT

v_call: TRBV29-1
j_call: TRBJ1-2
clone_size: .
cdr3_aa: SGQGTYGYT

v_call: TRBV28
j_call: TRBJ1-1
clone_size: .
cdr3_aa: ASQVASMGTEAF

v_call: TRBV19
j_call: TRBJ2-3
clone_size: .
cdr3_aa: ASSPRGTDTQY

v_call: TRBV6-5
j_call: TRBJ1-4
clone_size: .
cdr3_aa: ASISGGREKLF

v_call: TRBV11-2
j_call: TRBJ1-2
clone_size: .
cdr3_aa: ASSISQGGYT

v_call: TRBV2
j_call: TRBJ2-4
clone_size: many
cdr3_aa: ASSKSIAGLAKNIQY

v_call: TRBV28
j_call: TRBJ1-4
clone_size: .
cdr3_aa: ASLGQGIVTGTNEKLF

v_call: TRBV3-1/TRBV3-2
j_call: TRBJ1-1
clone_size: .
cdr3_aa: ASSQAQGAREAF

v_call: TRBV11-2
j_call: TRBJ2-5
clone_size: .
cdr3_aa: ASSLGDRGQETQY

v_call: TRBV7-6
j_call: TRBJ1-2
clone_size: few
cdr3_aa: ASSPGQGRGYT

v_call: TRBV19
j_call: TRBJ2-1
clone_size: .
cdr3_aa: ASSGNRSPGSYNEQF

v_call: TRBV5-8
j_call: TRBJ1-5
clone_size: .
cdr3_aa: ASSLGQGSQPQH

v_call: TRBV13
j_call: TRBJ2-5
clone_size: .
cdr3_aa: ASSLDSSGLQETQY

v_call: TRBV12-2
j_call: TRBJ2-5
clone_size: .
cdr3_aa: ASRPTSEYRQETQY

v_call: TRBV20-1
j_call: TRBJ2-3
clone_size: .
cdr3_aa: SASRGGSLTDTQY

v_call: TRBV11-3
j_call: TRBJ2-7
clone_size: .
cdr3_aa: ASSLGATSGHEQY

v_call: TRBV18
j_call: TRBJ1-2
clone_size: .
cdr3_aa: ASSPTGAYGYT

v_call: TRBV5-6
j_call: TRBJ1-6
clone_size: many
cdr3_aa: ASSSRRDSPLH

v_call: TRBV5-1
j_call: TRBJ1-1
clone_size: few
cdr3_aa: ASSSGVIAEAF

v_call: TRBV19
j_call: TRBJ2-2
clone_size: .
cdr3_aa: ASSPRQANTGELF

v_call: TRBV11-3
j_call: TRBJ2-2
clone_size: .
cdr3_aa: ASSLKGPGGSGELF

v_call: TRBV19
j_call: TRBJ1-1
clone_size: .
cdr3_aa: ASGQGAYNSEAF

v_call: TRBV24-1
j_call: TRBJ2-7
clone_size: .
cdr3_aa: ATSGQGPYEQY

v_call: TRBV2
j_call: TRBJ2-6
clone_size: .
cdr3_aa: ASSERGGSLGANVLT

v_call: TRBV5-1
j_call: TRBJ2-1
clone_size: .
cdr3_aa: ASSLLAGGNNEQF

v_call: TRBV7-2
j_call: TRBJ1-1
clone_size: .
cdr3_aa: ASSWTRQRAGEAF

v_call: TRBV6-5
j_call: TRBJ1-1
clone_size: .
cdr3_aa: ASSYSGTGRREAF

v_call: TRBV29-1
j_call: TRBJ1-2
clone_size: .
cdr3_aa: SVDTGGLGGYT

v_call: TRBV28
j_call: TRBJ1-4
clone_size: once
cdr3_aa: ASSLPGQGREKLF